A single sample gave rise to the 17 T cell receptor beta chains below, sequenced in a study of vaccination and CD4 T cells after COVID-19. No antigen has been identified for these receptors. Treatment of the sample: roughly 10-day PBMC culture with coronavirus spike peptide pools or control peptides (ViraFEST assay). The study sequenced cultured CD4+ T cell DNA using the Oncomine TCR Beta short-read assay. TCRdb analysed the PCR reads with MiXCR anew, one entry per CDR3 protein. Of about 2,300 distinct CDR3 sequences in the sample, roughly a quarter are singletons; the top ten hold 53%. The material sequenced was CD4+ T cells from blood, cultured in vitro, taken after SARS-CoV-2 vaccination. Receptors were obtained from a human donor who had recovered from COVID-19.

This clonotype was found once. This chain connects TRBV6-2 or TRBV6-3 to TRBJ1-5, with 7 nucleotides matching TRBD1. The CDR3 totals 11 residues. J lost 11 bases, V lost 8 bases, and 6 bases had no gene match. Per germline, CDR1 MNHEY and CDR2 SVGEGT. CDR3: CASSQGGSQHF. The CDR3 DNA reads TGTGCCAGCTCCCAGGGGGGGTCCCAGCATTTT.

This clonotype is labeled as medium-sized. CDR3 sequence (DNA): TGTGCCACCAGCCTTAGGACAGGGCAATCCTACGAGCAGTACTTC. Its protein product is CATSLRTGQSYEQYF. This chain uses TRBV15 with TRBJ2-7; 8 bases are a match to TRBD1. There are 15 residues in the CDR3. Per germline, CDR1 LNHNV and CDR2 YYDKDF (reference sequence). With V trimmed by 5 bases and J by 1 base, 7 bases remained unmatched.

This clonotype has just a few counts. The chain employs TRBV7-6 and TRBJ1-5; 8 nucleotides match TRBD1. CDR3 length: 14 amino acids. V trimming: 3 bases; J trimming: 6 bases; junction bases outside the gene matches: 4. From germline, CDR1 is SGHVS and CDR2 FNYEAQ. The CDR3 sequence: CASSFQGAGQPQHF. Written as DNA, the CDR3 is TGTGCCAGCAGCTTTCAGGGGGCGGGTCAGCCCCAGCATTTT.

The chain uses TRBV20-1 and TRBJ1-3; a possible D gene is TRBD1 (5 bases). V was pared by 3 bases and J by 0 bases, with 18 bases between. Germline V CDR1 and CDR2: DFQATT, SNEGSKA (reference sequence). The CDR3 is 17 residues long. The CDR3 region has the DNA TGCAGTGCTAGTGACCTACACGGGGGGGACTCTGGAAACACCATATATTTT. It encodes CSASDLHGGDSGNTIYF.

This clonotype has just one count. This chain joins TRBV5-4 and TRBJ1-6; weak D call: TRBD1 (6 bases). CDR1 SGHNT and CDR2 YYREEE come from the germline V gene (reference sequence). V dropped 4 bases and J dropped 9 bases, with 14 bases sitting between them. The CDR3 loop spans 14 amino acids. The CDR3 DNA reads TGTGCCAGCAGCCCAGGGGAAATTGCTTCACCCCTCCACTTT. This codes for CASSPGEIASPLHF.

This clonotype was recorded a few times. The CDR3 region has the DNA TGTGCCAGCAGCCAGGGAGGGACTAGCGGTAGCACAGATACGCAGTATTTT. It is translated as CASSQGGTSGSTDTQYF. The rearrangement uses TRBV4-2 and TRBJ2-3, with 11 bases aligning to TRBD2. CDR1 is LGHNA and CDR2 is YNFKEQ in the germline V gene. Trimming at V came to 3 bases and at J to 0 bases, leaving 5 bases not matched to a gene. The CDR3 contains 17 residues.

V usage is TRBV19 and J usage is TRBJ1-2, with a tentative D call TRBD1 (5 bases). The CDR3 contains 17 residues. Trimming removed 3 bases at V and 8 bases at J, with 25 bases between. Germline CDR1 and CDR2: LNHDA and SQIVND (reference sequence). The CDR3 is CASSINRGYRSFDGYTF. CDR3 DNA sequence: TGTGCCAGTAGTATCAATCGTGGCTACAGGTCTTTCGACGGCTACACCTTC.

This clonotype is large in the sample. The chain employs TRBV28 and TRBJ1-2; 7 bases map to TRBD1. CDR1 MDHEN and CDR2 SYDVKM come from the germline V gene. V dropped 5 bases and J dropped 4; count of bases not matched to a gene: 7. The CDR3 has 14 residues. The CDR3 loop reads CASSTTGAAYGYTF. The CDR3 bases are TGTGCCAGCAGTACTACAGGGGCGGCCTATGGCTACACCTTC.

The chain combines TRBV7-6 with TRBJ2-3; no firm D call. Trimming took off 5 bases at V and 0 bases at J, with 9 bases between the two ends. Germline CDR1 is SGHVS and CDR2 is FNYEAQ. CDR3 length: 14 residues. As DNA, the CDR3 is TGTGCCAGCAGCCGAAGTCTTAGCACAGATACGCAGTATTTT. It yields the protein CASSRSLSTDTQYF. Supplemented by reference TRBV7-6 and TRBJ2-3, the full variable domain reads GAGVSQSPRYKVTKRGQDVALRCDPISGHVSLYWYRQALGQGPEFLTYFNYEAQQDKSGLPNDRFSAERPEGSISTLTIQRTEQRDSAMYRCASSRSLSTDTQYFGPGTRLTVL.

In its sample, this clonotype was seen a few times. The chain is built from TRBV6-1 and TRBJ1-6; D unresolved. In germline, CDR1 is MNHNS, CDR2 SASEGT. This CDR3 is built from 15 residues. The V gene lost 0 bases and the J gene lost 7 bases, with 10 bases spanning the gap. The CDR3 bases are TGTGCCAGCAGTGAAGCGAAGGGAGGGAATTCACCCCTCCACTTT. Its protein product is CASSEAKGGNSPLHF.

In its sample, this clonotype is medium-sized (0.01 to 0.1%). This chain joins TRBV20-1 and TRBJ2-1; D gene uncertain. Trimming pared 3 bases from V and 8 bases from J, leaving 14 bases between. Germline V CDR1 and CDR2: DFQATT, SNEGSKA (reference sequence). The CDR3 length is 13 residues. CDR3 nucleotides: TGCAGTGCTAGTTTGGCTCAAGGGCATGAGCAGTTCTTC. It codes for CSASLAQGHEQFF.

CDR3 residues: CASETPGAYEQYF. Written as DNA, the CDR3 is TGTGCCAGTGAGACACCGGGAGCCTACGAGCAGTACTTC. The chain is built from TRBV6-1 and TRBJ2-7; D perhaps matches TRBD2 (6 bases). Germline loops: CDR1 MNHNS, CDR2 SASEGT. This CDR3 comprises 13 residues. Trimming pared 9 bases from V and 2 bases from J, leaving 14 bases between.

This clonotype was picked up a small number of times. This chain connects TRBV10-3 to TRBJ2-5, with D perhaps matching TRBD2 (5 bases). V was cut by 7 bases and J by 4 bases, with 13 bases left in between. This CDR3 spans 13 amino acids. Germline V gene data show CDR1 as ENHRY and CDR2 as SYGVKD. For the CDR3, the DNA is TGTGCCATCAATCGCGGGCGGGTAGAGACCCAGTACTTC. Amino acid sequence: CAINRGRVETQYF.

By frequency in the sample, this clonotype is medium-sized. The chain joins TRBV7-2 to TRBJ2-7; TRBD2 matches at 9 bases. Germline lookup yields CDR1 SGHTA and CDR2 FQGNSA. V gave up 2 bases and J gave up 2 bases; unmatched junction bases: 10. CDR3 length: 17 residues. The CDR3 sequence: CASSLTRVGGGAYEQYF. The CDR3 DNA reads TGTGCCAGCAGCTTAACCCGAGTAGGCGGGGGGGCCTACGAGCAGTACTTC. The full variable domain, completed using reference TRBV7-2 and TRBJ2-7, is GAGVSQSPSNKVTEKGKDVELRCDPISGHTALYWYRQSLGQGLEFLIYFQGNSAPDKSGLPSDRFSAERTGGSVSTLTIQRTQQEDSAVYLCASSLTRVGGGAYEQYFGPGTRLTVT.

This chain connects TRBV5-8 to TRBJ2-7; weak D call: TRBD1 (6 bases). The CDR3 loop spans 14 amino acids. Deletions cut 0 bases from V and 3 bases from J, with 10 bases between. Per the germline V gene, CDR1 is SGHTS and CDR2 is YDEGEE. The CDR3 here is CASSLAGTLYEQYF. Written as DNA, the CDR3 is TGTGCCAGCAGCTTGGCCGGGACACTCTACGAGCAGTACTTC.

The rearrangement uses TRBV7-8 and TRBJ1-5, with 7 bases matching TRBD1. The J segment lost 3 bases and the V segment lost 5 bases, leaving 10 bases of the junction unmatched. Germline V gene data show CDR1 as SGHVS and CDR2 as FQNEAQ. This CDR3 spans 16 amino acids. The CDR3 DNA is TGTGCCAGCAGCGGCCCGGGACAGAACCTCAATCAGCCCCAGCATTTT. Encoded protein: CASSGPGQNLNQPQHF. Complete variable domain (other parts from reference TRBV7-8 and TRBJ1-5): GAGVSQSPRYKVAKRGQDVALRCDPISGHVSLFWYQQALGQGPEFLTYFQNEAQLDKSGLPSDRFFAERPEGSVSTLKIQRTQQEDSAVYLCASSGPGQNLNQPQHFGDGTRLSIL.

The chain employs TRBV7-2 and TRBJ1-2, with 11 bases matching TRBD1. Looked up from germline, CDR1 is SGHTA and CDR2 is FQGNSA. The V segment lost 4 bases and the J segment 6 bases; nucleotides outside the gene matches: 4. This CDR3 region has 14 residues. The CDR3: CASSWDRGGDGYTF. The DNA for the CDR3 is TGTGCCAGCAGCTGGGACAGGGGGGGGGATGGCTACACCTTC.